The 7 T cell receptor beta chains below all came from one sample that was sequenced in a study of blood T cell repertoires in COVID-19. Produced via immunoSEQ multiplex PCR; TCRdb's table is partial and in-frame only. The sample contains 300,000 or so clones, approximately 88% of which appear only once. The sample consisted of peripheral blood. The source of these receptors is a man aged 18 to 30 who had recovered from COVID-19.

The chain combines TRBV28 with TRBJ2-7; TRBD1 matches 8 bases. Trimming cost V 5 bases and J 2 bases; bases outside gene matches: 5. The CDR3 runs 14 residues. Germline CDR1 and CDR2: MDHEN and SYDVKM. CDR3 DNA sequence: TGTGCCAGCAGTAAGGGACAGGAACCCTACGAGCAGTACTTC. As protein: CASSKGQEPYEQYF.

This rearrangement joins TRBV10-3 to TRBJ2-5; TRBD1 matches 9 bases. With 6 bases clipped from V and 4 bases from J, the junction kept 9 bases outside the gene matches. From germline, CDR1 is ENHRY and CDR2 SYGVKD. The CDR3 consists of 15 residues. The CDR3 bases are TGTGCCATCAGCCCGGGACAGGGTAGTGGAGAGACCCAGTACTTC. Translating gives CAISPGQGSGETQYF.

The V call is TRBV10-3, the J call TRBJ2-7, with D hard to call. V lost 3 bases, J lost 3 bases, and 9 bases lay in between. In germline, CDR1 is ENHRY, CDR2 SYGVKD. This CDR3 has 13 amino acids. The CDR3 bases are TGTGCCATCAGTGATGACACGTACTACGAGCAGTACTTC. It yields the protein CAISDDTYYEQYF.

This clone was seen a few times. The V call is TRBV5-8, the J call TRBJ1-1; D call uncertain. CDR3 length: 12 residues. Germline CDR1 reads SGHTS; CDR2 reads YDEGEE. With 0 bases removed from V and 7 bases from J, the gap between germline ends came to 7 bases. CDR3 amino acids: CASSLGVLEAFF. Written as DNA, the CDR3 is TGTGCCAGCAGCTTGGGAGTTCTTGAAGCTTTCTTT.

The V gene is TRBV6-5, the J gene TRBJ1-5; D might be TRBD1 (6 bases). Trimming pared 5 bases from V and 7 bases from J, leaving 18 bases between. Germline values: CDR1 MNHEY, CDR2 SVGAGI. This CDR3 is built from 15 residues. The CDR3 DNA sequence: TGTGCCAGCAGTCCTCAGAAGGGAGGGGGACAGCCCCAGCATTTT. This translates into CASSPQKGGGQPQHF.

This clone was detected only once. The J gene is TRBJ2-7, the V gene TRBV6-5; D is possibly TRBD1 (7 bases). CDR1 and CDR2 (germline): MNHEY, SVGAGI. The CDR3 runs to 15 residues. The V gene lost 6 bases and the J gene lost 5 bases, with 20 bases spanning the gap. The CDR3 sequence: CASSPGGPPVDEQYF. DNA for the CDR3: TGTGCCAGCAGCCCAGGGGGGCCCCCGGTCGACGAGCAGTACTTC.

This rearrangement joins TRBV19 to TRBJ1-1; tentatively, D is TRBD1 (5 bases). V was pared by 8 bases and J by 4 bases, with 20 bases between. Germline V lookup: CDR1 LNHDA, CDR2 SQIVND (reference sequence). The CDR3 spans 15 residues. The CDR3 sequence: CASLKGWKGRTEAFF. The CDR3 bases are TGTGCCAGTCTAAAGGGGTGGAAAGGCCGCACTGAAGCTTTCTTT. Supplemented by reference TRBV19 and TRBJ1-1, the full variable domain reads DGGITQSPKYLFRKEGQNVTLSCEQNLNHDAMYWYRQDPGQGLRLIYYSQIVNDFQKGDIAEGYSVSREKKESFPLTVTSAQKNPTAFYLCASLKGWKGRTEAFFGQGTRLTVV.